This T cell receptor beta chain was sequenced in a study of shared clonotypes between healthy human individuals. In the study's own analysis: Junction-only sequences without quality scores were provided by ImmunoSEQ, so filtering was different. Profiled with immunoSEQ multiplex PCR; TCRdb holds only in-frame clones, not every one. Clone size and the V and J calls come from that table; the DNA yielded D and trimming. The repertoire has a few hundred thousand clones, 95% to 97% of them found once; the top ten carry approximately 0.3%. Those who donated were healthy HIV-negative adults, with no recent acute infections or vaccinations reported. CD8 memory was a combination of CD45RO+ cells and CCR7-negative CD45RA+ TemRA cells. The sequence derives from a man aged 25-40 years in good health. Sequencing input: memory CD8+ T cells sorted from blood. Subset noted: CD45RO+ cells pooled with CCR7-negative TemRA cells.

CDR3 DNA sequence: TGTGCCAGCAGCTACAGGGTAGGTGAAGCTTTCTTT. As protein: CASSYRVGEAFF. This sequence joins TRBV11-2 and TRBJ1-1; possible D gene TRBD1, 6 bases. The CDR3 totals 12 residues. V was trimmed by 4 bases and J by 7 bases, leaving 10 bases between them. Germline CDR1 SGHAT, CDR2 FQNNGV. Full variable domain (outside the CDR3, taken from reference TRBV11-2 and TRBJ1-1): EAGVAQSPRYKIIEKRQSVAFWCNPISGHATLYWYQQILGQGPKLLIQFQNNGVVDDSQLPKDRFSAERLKGVDSTLKIQPAKLEDSAVYLCASSYRVGEAFFGQGTRLTVV.